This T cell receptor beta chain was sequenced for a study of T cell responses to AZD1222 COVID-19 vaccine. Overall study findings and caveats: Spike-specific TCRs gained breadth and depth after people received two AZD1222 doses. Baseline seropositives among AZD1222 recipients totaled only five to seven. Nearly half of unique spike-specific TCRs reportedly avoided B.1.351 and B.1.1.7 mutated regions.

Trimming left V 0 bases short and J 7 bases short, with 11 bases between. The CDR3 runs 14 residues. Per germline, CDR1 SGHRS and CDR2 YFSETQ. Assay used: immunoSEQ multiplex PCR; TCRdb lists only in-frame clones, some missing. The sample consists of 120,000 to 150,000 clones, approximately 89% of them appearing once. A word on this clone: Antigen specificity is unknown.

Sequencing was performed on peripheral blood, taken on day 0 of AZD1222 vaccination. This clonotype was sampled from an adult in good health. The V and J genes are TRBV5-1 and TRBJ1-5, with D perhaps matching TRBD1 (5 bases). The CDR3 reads CASSLGDLGQPQHF. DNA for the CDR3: TGCGCCAGCAGCTTGGGGGACCTGGGACAGCCCCAGCATTTT.